Listed below are T cell receptor beta chains from one sample, sequenced in a study of siplizumab effects on memory and regulatory T cells. Generated by immunoSEQ multiplex PCR, the TCRdb table keeps only in-frame clones and is missing some. The data hold 99,000 or so clones, with roughly 92% observed a single time. Sequencing was carried out using Tregs sorted from blood. Receptors originate from a human donor in good health. CDR3s include the opening cysteine and the closing phenylalanine or tryptophan. D genes are given only for firm matches. Size is omitted from some rows. Given values are once, few, many or a class for expanded clones.

v_call,d_call,clone_size,j_call,cdr3_aa,cdr3_nt
TRBV19,-,-,TRBJ2-1,CASREKGRGDEQFF,TGTGCCAGTAGGGAGAAGGGAAGGGGTGATGAGCAGTTCTTC
TRBV28,-,once,TRBJ2-3,CASSLYGLGADTQYF,TGTGCCAGCAGTTTGTACGGGCTGGGGGCGGATACGCAGTATTTT
TRBV4-1,-,-,TRBJ2-1,CASSQMGQGRSEQFF,TGCGCCAGCAGCCAAATGGGGCAGGGCCGGAGTGAGCAGTTCTTC
TRBV10-3,-,-,TRBJ2-5,CAISESETQYF,TGTGCCATCAGTGAGTCCGAGACCCAGTACTTC
TRBV6-5,-,-,TRBJ1-1,CASSYSRVNTEAFF,TGTGCCAGCAGTTACTCTCGGGTGAACACTGAAGCTTTCTTT
TRBV6-6,-,-,TRBJ1-1,CASSYLREGTEAFF,TGTGCCAGCAGTTACCTCAGGGAAGGCACTGAAGCTTTCTTT
TRBV19,TRBD1,-,TRBJ1-1,CASSRGTGGGGTEAFF,TGTGCCAGTAGCAGGGGGACAGGGGGCGGAGGCACTGAAGCTTTCTTT
TRBV5-6,TRBD2,-,TRBJ2-7,CASSFTGGYEQYF,TGTGCCAGCAGCTTCACGGGGGGGTACGAGCAGTACTTC
TRBV5-8,-,-,TRBJ2-2,CASSLEENTGELFF,TGTGCCAGCAGCTTGGAAGAGAACACCGGGGAGCTGTTTTTT
TRBV5-1,-,-,TRBJ2-7,CASSRTRSHEQYF,TGCGCCAGCAGCCGGACGCGTTCCCACGAGCAGTACTTC
TRBV9,-,once,TRBJ1-3,CASSVSGDPGNTIYF,TGTGCCAGCAGCGTTTCCGGGGACCCTGGAAACACCATATATTTT
TRBV27,-,-,TRBJ2-7,CASSSSQRAPHYEQYF,TGTGCCAGCAGTTCCAGCCAGAGGGCCCCGCACTACGAGCAGTACTTC
TRBV6-5,-,-,TRBJ2-5,CASSYSIGLAGETQYF,TGTGCCAGCAGTTACTCGATTGGGCTAGCAGGGGAGACCCAGTACTTC
TRBV5-4,TRBD2,-,TRBJ2-7,CASSPGLVLGAEQYF,TGTGCCAGCAGCCCGGGACTAGTACTGGGCGCCGAGCAGTACTTC
TRBV10-3,TRBD1,-,TRBJ1-1,CAISTTGDSEAFF,TGTGCCATCAGCACGACAGGGGATTCTGAAGCTTTCTTT
TRBV19,-,-,TRBJ1-1,CASSIDYAAEAFF,TGTGCCAGTAGTATAGATTATGCGGCGGAAGCTTTCTTT
TRBV19,-,-,TRBJ2-5,CASRKAGPETQYF,TGTGCCAGTAGAAAGGCGGGTCCCGAGACCCAGTACTTC
TRBV7-6,TRBD1,-,TRBJ1-2,CASSYTATGTGGYTF,TGTGCCAGCAGCTACACCGCGACAGGGACGGGTGGCTACACCTTC
TRBV13,TRBD2,once,TRBJ2-1,CASSRKRGRTYNEQFF,TGTGCCAGCAGCCGAAAGCGCGGGAGGACCTACAATGAGCAGTTCTTC
TRBV19,TRBD2,-,TRBJ2-7,CASSLRTSGRYEQYF,TGTGCCAGTAGTCTCCGGACTAGCGGGAGGTACGAGCAGTACTTC
TRBV7-9,-,-,TRBJ2-5,CASSTLSWDKPSETQYF,TGTGCCAGCAGCACCCTTTCGTGGGACAAACCGTCGGAGACCCAGTACTTC
TRBV5-1,-,few,TRBJ1-1,CASSGQDMNTEAFF,TGCGCCAGCTCCGGGCAGGACATGAACACTGAAGCTTTCTTT
TRBV18,-,-,TRBJ2-3,CASSSSQGVNTQYF,TGTGCCAGCTCATCTTCGCAGGGTGTAAATACGCAGTATTTT
TRBV4-1,-,-,TRBJ2-1,CASSQDLRASSYNEQFF,TGCGCCAGCAGCCAAGATTTGCGGGCGAGCTCCTACAATGAGCAGTTCTTC
TRBV27,TRBD1,-,TRBJ1-2,CASSALGQGTYGYTF,TGTGCCAGCAGTGCCCTGGGACAGGGGACCTATGGCTACACCTTC
TRBV5-1,-,once,TRBJ2-7,CASSLGFDNEQYF,TGCGCCAGCAGCTTAGGGTTTGATAACGAGCAGTACTTC
TRBV14,-,-,TRBJ2-1,CASSLRHYNEQFF,TGTGCCAGCAGCCTCAGACATTACAATGAGCAGTTCTTC
TRBV2,-,few,TRBJ1-2,CASKLASHGYTF,TGTGCCAGCAAGCTCGCATCGCATGGCTACACCTTC
TRBV5-8,-,-,TRBJ1-5,CASSRGQFNQPQHF,TGTGCCAGCAGCCGAGGACAGTTCAATCAGCCCCAGCATTTT
TRBV30,TRBD1,-,TRBJ2-7,CAWTGQGSEQYF,TGTGCCTGGACTGGACAGGGCTCCGAGCAGTACTTC
TRBV7-9,-,-,TRBJ2-2,CASSLNTGELFF,TGTGCCAGCAGTTTGAACACCGGGGAGCTGTTTTTT
TRBV15,-,-,TRBJ1-1,CATSRGPGTLNTEAFF,TGTGCCACCAGCAGAGGTCCCGGGACACTGAACACTGAAGCTTTCTTT
TRBV23-1,TRBD1,-,TRBJ2-1,CASDRAMNEQFF,TGCGCCAGCGACAGGGCGATGAATGAGCAGTTCTTC
TRBV30,-,-,TRBJ1-1,CAWRKTSGFTEAFF,TGTGCCTGGAGAAAGACCTCAGGGTTCACTGAAGCTTTCTTT
TRBV11-3,-,once,TRBJ2-5,CASRGVPTETQYF,TGTGCCAGCCGTGGCGTCCCCACAGAGACCCAGTACTTC
TRBV30,-,-,TRBJ2-7,CAWRTDSYEQYF,TGTGCCTGGAGGACGGATTCCTACGAGCAGTACTTC
TRBV9,TRBD2,-,TRBJ2-1,CASTPLAGSYNEQFF,TGTGCCAGCACCCCACTAGCGGGCTCCTACAATGAGCAGTTCTTC
TRBV21-1,-,few,TRBJ1-1,CASSKKTGGLTEAFF,TGTGCCAGCAGCAAGAAGACAGGGGGCTTGACTGAAGCTTTCTTT
TRBV6-1,-,-,TRBJ1-1,CASSEWSGGIAFF,TGTGCCAGCAGTGAATGGTCGGGGGGCATAGCTTTCTTT